This TCR beta chain was retrieved from a study of a mutant IDH1 vaccine in newly diagnosed glioma. Assay: immunoSEQ multiplex PCR; the TCRdb copy retains only in-frame clones and omits some. The data show 45,000 to 60,000 clones, 88% seen once. Time point: week 35, safety follow-up. Alongside topical imiquimod, each dose of vaccine comprised 300 ug of mutant IDH1 20-mer peptide. Per the germline V gene, CDR1 is LNHDA and CDR2 is SQIVND (reference sequence). The ends were cut back, 6 bases at V and 2 bases at J, with 16 bases in the middle. This CDR3 has 15 amino acids. Points on this clone: Antigen: not known.

General study findings and limits: Pseudoprogression seemed unlinked to shifts in top peripheral T cell clonotypes.

The chain couples TRBV19 to TRBJ2-5; D possibly corresponds to TRBD2 (6 bases). Sequenced here: PBMCs, sampled from a glioma patient whose treatment included an IDH1 peptide vaccine. The clonotype was recovered from a woman in her thirties or forties with glioma. CDR3 DNA sequence: TGTGCCAGTAGCCCCCACCCGGCGGGGCAAGAGACCCAGTACTTC. It codes for CASSPHPAGQETQYF.